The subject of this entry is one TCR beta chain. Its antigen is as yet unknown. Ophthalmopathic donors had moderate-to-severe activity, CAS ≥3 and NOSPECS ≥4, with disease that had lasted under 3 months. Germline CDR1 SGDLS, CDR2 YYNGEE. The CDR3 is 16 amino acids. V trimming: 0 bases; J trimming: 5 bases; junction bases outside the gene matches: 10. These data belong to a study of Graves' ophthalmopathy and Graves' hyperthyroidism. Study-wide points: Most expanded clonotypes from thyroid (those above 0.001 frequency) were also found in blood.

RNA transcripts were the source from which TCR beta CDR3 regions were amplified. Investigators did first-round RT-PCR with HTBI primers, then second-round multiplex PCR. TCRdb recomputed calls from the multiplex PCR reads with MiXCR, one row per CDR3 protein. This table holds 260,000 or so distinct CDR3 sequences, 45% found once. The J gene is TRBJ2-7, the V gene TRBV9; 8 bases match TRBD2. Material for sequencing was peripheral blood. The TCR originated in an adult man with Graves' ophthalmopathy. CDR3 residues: CASSVGSGLVSHEQYF. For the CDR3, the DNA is TGTGCCAGCAGCGTAGGCTCGGGACTAGTATCCCACGAGCAGTACTTC. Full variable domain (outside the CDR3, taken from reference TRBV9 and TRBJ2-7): DSGVTQTPKHLITATGQRVTLRCSPRSGDLSVYWYQQSLDQGLQFLIQYYNGEERAKGNILERFSAQQFPDLHSELNLSSLELGDSALYFCASSVGSGLVSHEQYFGPGTRLTVT.